The entry that follows covers one T cell receptor beta chain sequence. The antigen is unknown. Germline V CDR1 and CDR2: MGHDK, SYGVNS. V dropped 7 bases and J dropped 7 bases, with 17 bases sitting between them. CDR3 length: 13 residues. The data were produced by immunoSEQ multiplex PCR, yet TCRdb's version contains in-frame clones alone and is incomplete. The sample includes 15,000 to 20,000 clones, about 72% of them seen just once. This record belongs to a study of T cell clonotyping in hematopoietic cell transplantation. Study in general: Recipient samples before transplant were obtained post-cytoreduction.

Whole-study findings and limits: Higher Inverse Simpson Index values in graft donor and pretransplant recipient predicted broader posttransplant TCR diversity.

Sample time point: recipient sample about 28 days before transplant, after cytoreduction. Recipients were bled about 28 days pretransplant and at posttransplant days 30, 100, 180. The sequences come from peripheral blood mononuclear cells, collected before stem cell transplant. The source is a man in his fifties or sixties with acute myeloid leukemia. Some clones in this sample may be carry-over from other donors' samples. The rearrangement links TRBV25-1 to TRBJ2-7, with TRBD2 as a possible D gene (7 bases). CDR3 bases: TGTGCCAGCACCCGAGGGGGGGCTGGGGAGCAGTACTTC. The encoded protein is CASTRGGAGEQYF.